Listed below are T cell receptor beta chains from one sample, sequenced in a study of blood T cell repertoires in COVID-19. Generated by immunoSEQ multiplex PCR, the TCRdb table keeps only in-frame clones and is missing some. The sample lists 270,000 or so clones, about four fifths occurring once. Sequenced input: peripheral blood. The receptors come from a young woman with acute or convalescent COVID-19. The CDR3 runs from the conserved cysteine through the conserved F or W. A D gene is named only where the DNA matches it firmly. Only part of the rows carry a size: once, few, many, or a class if the clone is expanded.

d_call: TRBD2; clone_size: NA; j_call: TRBJ2-7; v_call: TRBV7-2; cdr3_aa: CASKTHSLADSYEQYF; cdr3_nt: TGTGCCAGCAAGACCCACTCCCTAGCGGACTCCTACGAGCAGTACTTC
d_call: NA; clone_size: NA; j_call: TRBJ1-5; v_call: TRBV11-3; cdr3_aa: CASSGRHGGQPQHF; cdr3_nt: TGTGCCAGCAGCGGCAGACATGGAGGTCAGCCCCAGCATTTT
d_call: TRBD2; clone_size: NA; j_call: TRBJ2-1; v_call: TRBV3-1/TRBV3-2; cdr3_aa: CASGLAGGDEQFF; cdr3_nt: TGTGCCAGCGGGCTAGCGGGAGGCGATGAGCAGTTCTTC
d_call: NA; clone_size: NA; j_call: TRBJ2-1; v_call: TRBV19; cdr3_aa: CASTDTNEQFF; cdr3_nt: TGTGCCAGTACAGACACCAATGAGCAGTTCTTC
d_call: NA; clone_size: NA; j_call: TRBJ2-1; v_call: TRBV10-3; cdr3_aa: CAHGSGNEQFF; cdr3_nt: TGTGCCCACGGGAGCGGGAATGAGCAGTTCTTC
d_call: TRBD1; clone_size: NA; j_call: TRBJ1-1; v_call: TRBV9; cdr3_aa: CASSRRTGEVNTEAFF; cdr3_nt: TGTGCCAGCAGCAGACGGACAGGGGAGGTGAACACTGAAGCTTTCTTT
d_call: NA; clone_size: NA; j_call: TRBJ2-7; v_call: TRBV7-6; cdr3_aa: CASSLTRGAEQYEQYF; cdr3_nt: TGTGCCAGCAGCCTAACCCGCGGGGCAGAACAATACGAGCAGTACTTC
d_call: NA; clone_size: few; j_call: TRBJ2-2; v_call: TRBV4-3; cdr3_aa: CASSHFVGGTNTGELFF; cdr3_nt: TGCGCCAGCAGCCATTTCGTCGGCGGGACGAACACCGGGGAGCTGTTTTTT
d_call: NA; clone_size: NA; j_call: TRBJ1-1; v_call: TRBV6-5; cdr3_aa: CASSYSGHHEAFF; cdr3_nt: TGTGCCAGCAGTTACTCTGGGCACCATGAAGCTTTCTTT
d_call: NA; clone_size: NA; j_call: TRBJ1-3; v_call: TRBV7-9; cdr3_aa: CAIAVSGNTIYF; cdr3_nt: TGTGCCATCGCGGTTAGTGGAAACACCATATATTTT
d_call: NA; clone_size: NA; j_call: TRBJ2-7; v_call: TRBV7-2; cdr3_aa: CASSLAKASTAYEQYF; cdr3_nt: TGTGCCAGCAGCTTAGCGAAGGCCTCTACAGCCTACGAGCAGTACTTC
d_call: NA; clone_size: NA; j_call: TRBJ2-1; v_call: TRBV10-1; cdr3_aa: CASTKRGWNEQFF; cdr3_nt: TGCGCCAGCACTAAGCGCGGCTGGAATGAGCAGTTCTTC
d_call: NA; clone_size: NA; j_call: TRBJ1-4; v_call: TRBV3-1/TRBV3-2; cdr3_aa: CASSPSHREKLFF; cdr3_nt: TGTGCCAGCAGCCCCTCCCACAGGGAAAAACTGTTTTTT
d_call: NA; clone_size: NA; j_call: TRBJ1-3; v_call: TRBV5-6; cdr3_aa: CASSSDAEASPFYGNTIYF; cdr3_nt: TGTGCCAGCAGCTCCGACGCGGAGGCAAGTCCCTTTTATGGAAACACCATATATTTT
d_call: TRBD1; clone_size: few; j_call: TRBJ2-2; v_call: TRBV19; cdr3_aa: CASSIGTDILGDTGELFF; cdr3_nt: TGTGCCAGTAGTATTGGGACAGACATACTTGGGGACACCGGGGAGCTGTTTTTT
d_call: TRBD1; clone_size: NA; j_call: TRBJ2-7; v_call: TRBV28; cdr3_aa: CASMVGDSHYEQYF; cdr3_nt: TGTGCCAGCATGGTGGGGGACAGCCACTACGAGCAGTACTTC
d_call: TRBD1; clone_size: NA; j_call: TRBJ2-1; v_call: TRBV5-4; cdr3_aa: CASSLQGAGEQFF; cdr3_nt: TGTGCCAGCAGCCTACAGGGGGCAGGGGAGCAGTTCTTC
d_call: TRBD2; clone_size: NA; j_call: TRBJ2-1; v_call: TRBV4-3; cdr3_aa: CASSSAGIQWTSGYNEQFF; cdr3_nt: TGCGCCAGCAGCAGCGCAGGGATACAATGGACTAGCGGATACAATGAGCAGTTCTTC
d_call: NA; clone_size: NA; j_call: TRBJ1-3; v_call: TRBV30; cdr3_aa: CAWSVGVSGNTIYF; cdr3_nt: TGTGCCTGGAGTGTAGGGGTCTCTGGAAACACCATATATTTT
d_call: NA; clone_size: NA; j_call: TRBJ1-1; v_call: TRBV11-3; cdr3_aa: CASSLGSFGNTEAFF; cdr3_nt: TGTGCCAGCAGCTTAGGTTCTTTCGGGAACACTGAAGCTTTCTTT
d_call: NA; clone_size: NA; j_call: TRBJ2-7; v_call: TRBV5-5; cdr3_aa: CASSLRTEFSYEQYF; cdr3_nt: TGTGCCAGCAGCTTAAGGACAGAGTTCTCCTACGAGCAGTACTTC
d_call: NA; clone_size: NA; j_call: TRBJ2-3; v_call: TRBV4-3; cdr3_aa: CASSQNGATDTQYF; cdr3_nt: TGCGCCAGCAGCCAAAACGGAGCAACAGATACGCAGTATTTT
d_call: TRBD1; clone_size: NA; j_call: TRBJ2-3; v_call: TRBV30; cdr3_aa: CARGTGFLGTDTQYF; cdr3_nt: TGTGCCAGGGGGACAGGGTTTCTTGGTACAGATACGCAGTATTTT
d_call: TRBD2; clone_size: NA; j_call: TRBJ2-1; v_call: TRBV6-1; cdr3_aa: CASSATGTSGSSYNEQFF; cdr3_nt: TGTGCCAGCAGTGCGACCGGGACTAGCGGGTCGAGCTACAATGAGCAGTTCTTC
d_call: TRBD1; clone_size: NA; j_call: TRBJ1-6; v_call: TRBV27; cdr3_aa: CASSLAGQDTEIGSPLHF; cdr3_nt: TGTGCCAGCAGTTTAGCTGGACAGGACACTGAAATTGGTTCACCCCTCCACTTT
d_call: TRBD2; clone_size: few; j_call: TRBJ2-7; v_call: TRBV6-2/TRBV6-3; cdr3_aa: CASNPNSGGAWEQYF; cdr3_nt: TGTGCCAGCAACCCTAATTCGGGAGGGGCGTGGGAGCAGTACTTC
d_call: NA; clone_size: NA; j_call: TRBJ2-3; v_call: TRBV19; cdr3_aa: CASSTGNTQYF; cdr3_nt: TGTGCCAGTAGTACGGGAAATACGCAGTATTTT
d_call: NA; clone_size: NA; j_call: TRBJ1-5; v_call: TRBV20-1; cdr3_aa: CSASLGGPQHF; cdr3_nt: TGCAGTGCTAGCTTGGGGGGGCCCCAGCATTTT
d_call: NA; clone_size: NA; j_call: TRBJ1-2; v_call: TRBV21-1; cdr3_aa: CASTHRDNYGYTF; cdr3_nt: TGTGCCAGCACCCACCGGGATAACTATGGCTACACCTTC
d_call: NA; clone_size: NA; j_call: TRBJ2-5; v_call: TRBV19; cdr3_aa: CAIRDKEETQYF; cdr3_nt: TGTGCCATAAGGGACAAGGAAGAGACCCAGTACTTC
d_call: NA; clone_size: NA; j_call: TRBJ1-2; v_call: TRBV18; cdr3_aa: CASSPWDTTNGYTF; cdr3_nt: TGTGCCAGCTCACCATGGGACACCACAAATGGCTACACCTTC
d_call: TRBD1; clone_size: NA; j_call: TRBJ1-4; v_call: TRBV5-6; cdr3_aa: CASGATGGEKLFF; cdr3_nt: TGTGCCAGCGGAGCGACAGGGGGGGAAAAACTGTTTTTT
d_call: NA; clone_size: few; j_call: TRBJ1-1; v_call: TRBV15; cdr3_aa: CATSREKRGTEAFF; cdr3_nt: TGTGCCACCAGCAGAGAGAAACGGGGCACTGAAGCTTTCTTT
d_call: NA; clone_size: few; j_call: TRBJ2-5; v_call: TRBV5-1; cdr3_aa: CASSLDLAGQGQETQYF; cdr3_nt: TGCGCCAGCAGCTTGGACCTAGCGGGACAGGGGCAAGAGACCCAGTACTTC
d_call: NA; clone_size: NA; j_call: TRBJ2-3; v_call: TRBV7-2; cdr3_aa: CASSLVNAGASTDTQYF; cdr3_nt: TGTGCCAGCAGCTTAGTCAACGCAGGTGCTAGCACAGATACGCAGTATTTT
d_call: TRBD1; clone_size: NA; j_call: TRBJ1-2; v_call: TRBV9; cdr3_aa: CASSPGQGHYGYTF; cdr3_nt: TGTGCCAGCAGCCCGGGACAGGGCCACTATGGCTACACCTTC
d_call: TRBD1; clone_size: once; j_call: TRBJ1-1; v_call: TRBV28; cdr3_aa: CASRLGQGLNTEAFF; cdr3_nt: TGTGCCAGCAGACTCGGACAGGGGTTGAACACTGAAGCTTTCTTT
d_call: TRBD1; clone_size: NA; j_call: TRBJ1-2; v_call: TRBV13; cdr3_aa: CASSLSAHILRDRGDGYTF; cdr3_nt: TGTGCCAGCAGCTTATCGGCACATATTCTCCGGGACAGGGGAGATGGCTACACCTTC
d_call: NA; clone_size: NA; j_call: TRBJ1-3; v_call: TRBV30; cdr3_aa: CAWSLTGLAGNTIYF; cdr3_nt: TGTGCCTGGAGCCTTACAGGGTTGGCTGGAAACACCATATATTTT
d_call: TRBD1; clone_size: NA; j_call: TRBJ2-1; v_call: TRBV19; cdr3_aa: CASRKQGAFHNEQFF; cdr3_nt: TGTGCCAGTAGGAAACAGGGGGCGTTCCACAATGAGCAGTTCTTC
d_call: TRBD2; clone_size: once; j_call: TRBJ2-2; v_call: TRBV4-1; cdr3_aa: CASSHPSGTNTGELFF; cdr3_nt: TGCGCCAGCAGCCACCCTAGCGGGACTAACACCGGGGAGCTGTTTTTT
d_call: NA; clone_size: NA; j_call: TRBJ2-1; v_call: TRBV7-8; cdr3_aa: CASSLPGLNEQFF; cdr3_nt: TGTGCCAGCAGCTTACCGGGTCTCAATGAGCAGTTCTTC
d_call: TRBD1; clone_size: NA; j_call: TRBJ1-3; v_call: TRBV11-2; cdr3_aa: CASSHTRDSEGGNTIYF; cdr3_nt: TGTGCCAGCAGCCATACCCGGGACAGCGAGGGAGGAAACACCATATATTTT
d_call: NA; clone_size: NA; j_call: TRBJ2-7; v_call: TRBV4-1; cdr3_aa: CASSQALPSGVKPEQYF; cdr3_nt: TGCGCCAGCAGCCAAGCGCTTCCGTCGGGGGTAAAGCCCGAGCAGTACTTC
d_call: NA; clone_size: NA; j_call: TRBJ1-4; v_call: TRBV30; cdr3_aa: CAWSGVGRDVDEKLFF; cdr3_nt: TGTGCCTGGAGTGGAGTGGGCAGGGATGTGGATGAAAAACTGTTTTTT
d_call: NA; clone_size: NA; j_call: TRBJ1-1; v_call: TRBV29-1; cdr3_aa: CSGGRGETEAFF; cdr3_nt: TGCAGCGGTGGCAGGGGAGAGACTGAAGCTTTCTTT
d_call: TRBD1; clone_size: NA; j_call: TRBJ1-4; v_call: TRBV19; cdr3_aa: CASSRRGHEEKLFF; cdr3_nt: TGTGCCAGTAGTAGGAGGGGGCATGAAGAAAAACTGTTTTTT
d_call: TRBD1; clone_size: few; j_call: TRBJ1-2; v_call: TRBV12-5; cdr3_aa: CASGSDRGKDYGYTF; cdr3_nt: TGTGCTAGTGGTTCCGACAGGGGGAAGGACTATGGCTACACCTTC
d_call: TRBD2; clone_size: NA; j_call: TRBJ2-5; v_call: TRBV3-1/TRBV3-2; cdr3_aa: CASSHLGLAGDGTQYF; cdr3_nt: TGTGCCAGCAGCCACCTGGGACTAGCGGGAGATGGGACCCAGTACTTC
d_call: NA; clone_size: NA; j_call: TRBJ2-3; v_call: TRBV11-3; cdr3_aa: CASSLGAGSTDTQYF; cdr3_nt: TGTGCCAGCAGCTTAGGGGCGGGGAGCACAGATACGCAGTATTTT
d_call: TRBD2; clone_size: NA; j_call: TRBJ2-1; v_call: TRBV6-2/TRBV6-3; cdr3_aa: CASSLGLAGGYEQFF; cdr3_nt: TGTGCCAGCAGTTTGGGACTAGCGGGAGGTTATGAGCAGTTCTTC
d_call: TRBD2; clone_size: NA; j_call: TRBJ2-7; v_call: TRBV7-3; cdr3_aa: CASSQTSSWGLADAYEQYF; cdr3_nt: TGTGCCAGCAGCCAGACAAGTTCGTGGGGACTAGCGGACGCCTACGAGCAGTACTTC
d_call: NA; clone_size: NA; j_call: TRBJ1-1; v_call: TRBV27; cdr3_aa: CASSFLDTNTEAFF; cdr3_nt: TGTGCCAGCAGTTTCTTAGATACCAACACTGAAGCTTTCTTT